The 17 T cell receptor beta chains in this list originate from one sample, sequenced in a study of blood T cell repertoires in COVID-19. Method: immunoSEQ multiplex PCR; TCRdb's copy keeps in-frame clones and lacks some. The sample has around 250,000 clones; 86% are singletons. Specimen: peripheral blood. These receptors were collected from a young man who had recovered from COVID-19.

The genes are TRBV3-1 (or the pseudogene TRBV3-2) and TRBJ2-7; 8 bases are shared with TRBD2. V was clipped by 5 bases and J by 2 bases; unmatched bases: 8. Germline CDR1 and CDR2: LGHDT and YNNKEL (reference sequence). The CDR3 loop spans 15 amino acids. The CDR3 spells CASSVSGARAYEQYF. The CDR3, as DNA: TGTGCCAGCAGCGTTAGCGGGGCCCGGGCCTACGAGCAGTACTTC.

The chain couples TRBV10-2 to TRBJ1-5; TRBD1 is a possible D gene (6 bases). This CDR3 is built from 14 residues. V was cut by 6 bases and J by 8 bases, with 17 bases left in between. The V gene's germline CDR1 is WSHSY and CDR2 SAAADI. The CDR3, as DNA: TGCGCCAGCAGGCCAGGGGTAAAATCAGAGCCCCAGCATTTT. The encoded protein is CASRPGVKSEPQHF.

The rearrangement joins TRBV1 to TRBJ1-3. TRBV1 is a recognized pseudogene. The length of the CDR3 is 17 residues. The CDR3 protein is CTSSQGNEVSRAANQYF. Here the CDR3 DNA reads TGCACCAGCAGCCAAGGTAACGAGGTATCGAGGGCGGCTAATCAATATTTT.

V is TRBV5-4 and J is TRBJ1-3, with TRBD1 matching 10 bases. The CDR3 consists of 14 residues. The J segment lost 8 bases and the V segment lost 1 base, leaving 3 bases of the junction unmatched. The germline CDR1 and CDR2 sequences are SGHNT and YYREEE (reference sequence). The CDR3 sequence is CASSLRQGADTIYF. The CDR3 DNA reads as TGTGCCAGCAGCTTGAGACAGGGGGCGGACACCATATATTTT. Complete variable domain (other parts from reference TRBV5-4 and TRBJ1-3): ETGVTQSPTHLIKTRGQQVTLRCSSQSGHNTVSWYQQALGQGPQFIFQYYREEENGRGNFPPRFSGLQFPNYSSELNVNALELDDSALYLCASSLRQGADTIYFGEGSWLTVV.

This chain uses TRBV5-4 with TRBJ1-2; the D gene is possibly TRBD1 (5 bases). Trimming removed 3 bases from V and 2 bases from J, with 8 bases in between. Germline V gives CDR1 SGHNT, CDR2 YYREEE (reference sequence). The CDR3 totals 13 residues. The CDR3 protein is CASSSTENYGYTF. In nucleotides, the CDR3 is TGTGCCAGCAGCTCGACAGAAAACTATGGCTACACCTTC.

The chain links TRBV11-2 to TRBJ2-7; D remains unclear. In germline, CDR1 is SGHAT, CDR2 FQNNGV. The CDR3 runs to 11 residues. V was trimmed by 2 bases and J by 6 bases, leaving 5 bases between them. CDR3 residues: CASSLNFEQYF. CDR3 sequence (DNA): TGTGCCAGCAGCTTAAACTTCGAGCAGTACTTC.

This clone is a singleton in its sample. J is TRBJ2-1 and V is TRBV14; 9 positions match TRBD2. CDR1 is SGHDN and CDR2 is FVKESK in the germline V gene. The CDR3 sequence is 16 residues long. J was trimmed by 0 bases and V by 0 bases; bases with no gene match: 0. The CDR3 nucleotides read TGTGCCAGCAGCCAAGAGCGGGGGGGCTCCTACAATGAGCAGTTCTTC. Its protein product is CASSQERGGSYNEQFF.

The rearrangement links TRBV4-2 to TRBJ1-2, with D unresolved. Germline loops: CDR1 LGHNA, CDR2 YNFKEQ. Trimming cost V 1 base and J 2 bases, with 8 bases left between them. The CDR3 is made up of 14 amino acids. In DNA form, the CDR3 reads TGTGCCAGCAGCCAAGGTTGGCAGAACTATGGCTACACCTTC. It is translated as CASSQGWQNYGYTF.

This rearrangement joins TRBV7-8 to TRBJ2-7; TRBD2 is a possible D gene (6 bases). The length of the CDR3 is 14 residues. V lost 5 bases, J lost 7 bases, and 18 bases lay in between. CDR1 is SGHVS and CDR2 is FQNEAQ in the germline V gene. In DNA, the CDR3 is TGTGCCAGCAGCAAACAATCGGCGGGGCGGGAGCAGTACTTC. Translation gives CASSKQSAGREQYF.

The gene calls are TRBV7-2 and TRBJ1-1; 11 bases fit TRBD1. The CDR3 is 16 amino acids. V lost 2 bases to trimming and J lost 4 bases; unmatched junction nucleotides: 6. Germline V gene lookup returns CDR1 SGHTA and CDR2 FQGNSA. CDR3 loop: CASSLWGTGGGTEAFF. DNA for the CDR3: TGTGCCAGCAGCTTATGGGGGACAGGGGGTGGCACTGAAGCTTTCTTT.

The CDR3 coding sequence is TGTGCCAGCAGATCGACAGCAACTAATGAAAAACTGTTTTTT. Translation: CASRSTATNEKLFF. The V and J genes are TRBV27 and TRBJ1-4, with D possibly being TRBD1 (5 bases). This CDR3 region has 14 residues. V dropped 6 bases and J dropped 0 bases, with 8 bases sitting between them. Germline assignment: CDR1 MNHEY and CDR2 SMNVEV (reference sequence). Together with reference TRBV27 and TRBJ1-4, the CDR3 gives the full variable domain: EAQVTQNPRYLITVTGKKLTVTCSQNMNHEYMSWYRQDPGLGLRQIYYSMNVEVTDKGDVPEGYKVSRKEKRNFPLILESPSPNQTSLYFCASRSTATNEKLFFGSGTQLSVL.

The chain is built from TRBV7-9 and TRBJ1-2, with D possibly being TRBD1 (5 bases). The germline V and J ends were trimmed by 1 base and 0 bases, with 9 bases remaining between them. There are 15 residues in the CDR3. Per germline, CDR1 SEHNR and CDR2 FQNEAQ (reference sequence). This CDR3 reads CASSLVSTANYGYTF. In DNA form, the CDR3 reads TGTGCCAGCAGCTTAGTTTCGACAGCTAACTATGGCTACACCTTC.

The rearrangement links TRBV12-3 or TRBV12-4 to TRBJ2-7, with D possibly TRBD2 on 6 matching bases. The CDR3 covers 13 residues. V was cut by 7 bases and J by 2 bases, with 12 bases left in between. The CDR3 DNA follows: TGTGCCAGCACCGGGACGGGGGCCTACGAGCAGTACTTC. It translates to CASTGTGAYEQYF.

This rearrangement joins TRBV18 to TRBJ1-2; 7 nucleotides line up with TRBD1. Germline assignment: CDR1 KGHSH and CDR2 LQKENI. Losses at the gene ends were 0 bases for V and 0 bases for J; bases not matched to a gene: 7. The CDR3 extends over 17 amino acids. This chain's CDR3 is CASSPPTGPRSNYGYTF. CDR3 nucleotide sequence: TGTGCCAGCTCACCACCGACAGGGCCGAGGTCTAACTATGGCTACACCTTC. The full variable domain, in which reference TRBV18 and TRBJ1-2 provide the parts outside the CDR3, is NAGVMQNPRHLVRRRGQEARLRCSPMKGHSHVYWYRQLPEEGLKFMVYLQKENIIDESGMPKERFSAEFPKEGPSILRIQQVVRGDSAAYFCASSPPTGPRSNYGYTFGSGTRLTVV.

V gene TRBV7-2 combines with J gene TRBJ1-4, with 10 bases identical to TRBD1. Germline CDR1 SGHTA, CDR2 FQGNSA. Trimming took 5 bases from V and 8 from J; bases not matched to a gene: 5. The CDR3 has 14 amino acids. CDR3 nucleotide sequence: TGTGCCAGCAGCCGGGACAGGGGCGAGGAAAAACTGTTTTTT. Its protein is CASSRDRGEEKLFF.

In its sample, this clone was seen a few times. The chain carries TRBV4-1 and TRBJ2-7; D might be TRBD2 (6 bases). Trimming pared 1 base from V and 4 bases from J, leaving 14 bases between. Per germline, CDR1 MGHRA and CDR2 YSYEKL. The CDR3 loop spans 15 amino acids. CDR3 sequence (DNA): TGCGCCAGCAGCCAAGGGGGACGCGGGGTTTACGAGCAGTACTTC. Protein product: CASSQGGRGVYEQYF.

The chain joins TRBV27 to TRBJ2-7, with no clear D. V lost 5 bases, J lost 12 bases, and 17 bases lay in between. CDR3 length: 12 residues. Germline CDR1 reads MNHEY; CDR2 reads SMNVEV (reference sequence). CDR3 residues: CASSPYPAPVYF. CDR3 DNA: TGTGCCAGCAGTCCCTATCCTGCCCCGGTGTACTTC.